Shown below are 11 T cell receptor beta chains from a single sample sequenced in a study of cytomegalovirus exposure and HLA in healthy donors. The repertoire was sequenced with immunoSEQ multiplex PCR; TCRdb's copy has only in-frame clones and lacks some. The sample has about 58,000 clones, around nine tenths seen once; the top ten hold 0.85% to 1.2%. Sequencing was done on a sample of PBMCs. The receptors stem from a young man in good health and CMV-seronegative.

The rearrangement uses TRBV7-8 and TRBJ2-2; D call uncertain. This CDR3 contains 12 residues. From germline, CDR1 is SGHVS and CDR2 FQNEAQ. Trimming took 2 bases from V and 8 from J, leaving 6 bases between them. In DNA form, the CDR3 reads TGTGCCAGCAGCTTAACTTCTGGGGAGCTGTTTTTT. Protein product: CASSLTSGELFF.

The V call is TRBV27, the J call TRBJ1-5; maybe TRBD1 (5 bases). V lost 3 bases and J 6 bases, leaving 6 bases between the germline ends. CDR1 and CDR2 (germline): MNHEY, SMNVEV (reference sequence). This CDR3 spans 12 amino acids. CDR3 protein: CASSFGGQPQHF. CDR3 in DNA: TGTGCCAGCAGTTTCGGGGGTCAGCCCCAGCATTTT.

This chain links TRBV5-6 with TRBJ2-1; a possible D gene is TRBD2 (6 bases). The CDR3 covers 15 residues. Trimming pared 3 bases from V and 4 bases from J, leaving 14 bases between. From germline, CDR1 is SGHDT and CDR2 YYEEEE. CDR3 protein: CASSSDYRIYNEQFF. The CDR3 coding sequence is TGTGCCAGCAGCTCGGACTACCGGATTTACAATGAGCAGTTCTTC.

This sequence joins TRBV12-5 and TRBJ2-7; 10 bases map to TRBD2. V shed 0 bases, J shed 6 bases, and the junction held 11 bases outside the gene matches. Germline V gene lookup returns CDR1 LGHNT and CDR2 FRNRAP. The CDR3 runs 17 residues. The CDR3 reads CASGLVRTSGPPVEQYF. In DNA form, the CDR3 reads TGTGCTAGTGGTTTGGTACGGACTAGCGGCCCCCCGGTCGAGCAGTACTTC.

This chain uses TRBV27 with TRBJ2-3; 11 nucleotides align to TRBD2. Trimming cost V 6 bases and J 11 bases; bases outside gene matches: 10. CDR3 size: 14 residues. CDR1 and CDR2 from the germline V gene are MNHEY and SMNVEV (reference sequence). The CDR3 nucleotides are TGTGCCAGCAGGTCAATCGGGACTAGCGGTGAGCAGTATTTT. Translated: CASRSIGTSGEQYF.

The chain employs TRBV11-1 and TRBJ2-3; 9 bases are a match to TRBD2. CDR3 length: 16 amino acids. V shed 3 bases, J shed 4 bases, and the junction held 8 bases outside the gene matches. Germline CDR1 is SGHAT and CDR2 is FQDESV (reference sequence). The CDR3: CASSFASSGMADTQYF. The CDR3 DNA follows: TGTGCCAGCAGCTTTGCGTCTAGCGGGATGGCAGATACGCAGTATTTT.

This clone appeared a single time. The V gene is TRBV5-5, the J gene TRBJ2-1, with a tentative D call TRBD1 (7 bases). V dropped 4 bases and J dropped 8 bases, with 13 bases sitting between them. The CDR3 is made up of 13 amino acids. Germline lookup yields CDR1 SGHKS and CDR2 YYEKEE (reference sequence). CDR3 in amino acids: CASSRTRGDEQFF. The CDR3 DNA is TGTGCCAGCAGCCGTACCAGGGGGGATGAGCAGTTCTTC. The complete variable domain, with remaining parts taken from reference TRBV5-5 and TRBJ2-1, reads DAGVTQSPTHLIKTRGQQVTLRCSPISGHKSVSWYQQVLGQGPQFIFQYYEKEERGRGNFPDRFSARQFPNYSSELNVNALLLGDSALYLCASSRTRGDEQFFGPGTRLTVL.

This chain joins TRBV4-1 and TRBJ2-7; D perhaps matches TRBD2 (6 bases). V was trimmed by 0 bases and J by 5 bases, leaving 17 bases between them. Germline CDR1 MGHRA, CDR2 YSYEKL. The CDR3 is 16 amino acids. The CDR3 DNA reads TGCGCCAGCAGCCAAGATGGGACTCCCTCAGGAAACGAGCAGTACTTC. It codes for CASSQDGTPSGNEQYF.

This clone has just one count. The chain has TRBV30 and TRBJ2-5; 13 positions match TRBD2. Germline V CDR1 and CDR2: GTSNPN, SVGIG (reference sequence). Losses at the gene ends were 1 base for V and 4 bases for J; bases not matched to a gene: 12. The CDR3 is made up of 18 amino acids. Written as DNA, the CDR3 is TGTGCCTGGAGTGCTTATGGGACTAGCGGGATTGAGGGAGAGACCCAGTACTTC. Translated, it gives CAWSAYGTSGIEGETQYF.

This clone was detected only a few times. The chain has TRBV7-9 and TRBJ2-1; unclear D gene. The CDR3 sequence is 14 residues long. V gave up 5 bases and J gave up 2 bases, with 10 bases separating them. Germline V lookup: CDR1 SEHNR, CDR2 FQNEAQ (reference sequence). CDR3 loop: CASSPPIPYNEQFF. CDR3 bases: TGTGCCAGCAGCCCCCCCATCCCCTACAATGAGCAGTTCTTC.

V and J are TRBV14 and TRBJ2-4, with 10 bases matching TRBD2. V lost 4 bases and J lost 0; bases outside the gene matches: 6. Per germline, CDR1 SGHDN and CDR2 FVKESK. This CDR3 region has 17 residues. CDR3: CASSPTTSGLAKNIQYF. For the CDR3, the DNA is TGTGCCAGCAGCCCTACGACTAGCGGGCTAGCCAAAAACATTCAGTACTTC.